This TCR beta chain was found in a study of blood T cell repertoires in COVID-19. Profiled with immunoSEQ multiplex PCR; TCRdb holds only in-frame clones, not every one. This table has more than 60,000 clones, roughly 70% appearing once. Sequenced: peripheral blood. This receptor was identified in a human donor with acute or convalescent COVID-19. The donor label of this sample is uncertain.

CDR3 in DNA: TGTGCCAGCAGCTTAGGGACTAGCTCAGAGACCCAGTACTTC. Protein: CASSLGTSSETQYF. The chain uses TRBV7-8 and TRBJ2-5; TRBD2 aligns across 8 bases. Germline V CDR1 and CDR2: SGHVS, FQNEAQ. The CDR3 loop spans 14 amino acids. V was pared by 1 base and J by 4 bases, with 2 bases of the junction left unmatched.